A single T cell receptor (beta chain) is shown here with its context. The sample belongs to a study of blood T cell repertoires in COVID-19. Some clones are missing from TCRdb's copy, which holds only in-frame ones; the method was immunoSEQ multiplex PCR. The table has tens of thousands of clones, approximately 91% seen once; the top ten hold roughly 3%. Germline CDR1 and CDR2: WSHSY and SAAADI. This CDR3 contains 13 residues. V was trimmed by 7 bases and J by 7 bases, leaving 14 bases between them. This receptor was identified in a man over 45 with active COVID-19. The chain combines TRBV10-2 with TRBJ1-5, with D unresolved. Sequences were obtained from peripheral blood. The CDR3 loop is CASTWSREQPQHF. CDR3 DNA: TGCGCCAGCACATGGAGTAGGGAGCAGCCCCAGCATTTT.